A selection of T cell receptor beta chains follows, all from one sample in a study of T-cell memory formation after mild COVID-19. In TCRdb, the 5' RACE reads were re-called with MiXCR into one record per CDR3 protein. The table lists roughly 400,000 distinct CDR3 sequences, around 24% of them singletons. Input material: PBMCs or a T cell subset sorted from them (not recorded which). The receptors shown here come from an adult woman who had mild COVID-19 (a few samples of this study predate the infection). Cell type and time point are not known. Both conserved end residues are part of each CDR3. D genes are given only for firm matches. Expanded clones get a size class; other rows say once, few or many, or leave the size out.

>14|NA|NA|TRBJ1-1|TRBV30
TGTGCCTGGAGTGTCGACAGGCTGAACACTGAAGCTTTCTTT
CAWSVDRLNTEAFF
>14|NA|few|TRBJ2-2|TRBV24-1
TGTGCCACCAGTGGGGTCTGGAACACCGGGGAGCTGTTTTTT
CATSGVWNTGELFF
>16|TRBD2|NA|TRBJ2-5|TRBV7-2
TGTGCCAGCAGCCCCACTGGCGGGGGGAGGAGCGAGACCCAGTACTTC
CASSPTGGGRSETQYF
>18|NA|NA|TRBJ2-2|TRBV21-1
TGTGCCAGCAGCCTAACTACTGCAGGGGGATGGGGCACCGGGGAGCTGTTTTTT
CASSLTTAGGWGTGELFF
>16|NA|NA|TRBJ1-1|TRBV6-5
TGTGCCAGCAGTTCTCAAGGGTTGGCGGATAATAGTGGAGCTTTCTTT
CASSSQGLADNSGAFF
>16|TRBD1|NA|TRBJ1-1|TRBV18
TGTGCCAGCTCACCACAGTCCTTACAGGGGGGCACTGAAGCTTTCTTT
CASSPQSLQGGTEAFF
>14|NA|NA|TRBJ1-3|TRBV12-3/TRBV12-4
TGTGCCAGCAGCCCCTCGGCCTCTGGAAACACCATATATTTT
CASSPSASGNTIYF
>16|NA|many|TRBJ2-7|TRBV20-1
TGCAGTGCTAGGCCCCCAGGGGCGGGGGACTCCTACGAGCAGTACTTC
CSARPPGAGDSYEQYF
>12|NA|NA|TRBJ2-7|TRBV29-1
TGCAGCGTTGAGTTCACCCCCTACGAGCAGTACTTC
CSVEFTPYEQYF
>13|NA|few|TRBJ2-7|TRBV15
TGTGCCACCAGCCCGGGACGGCTCTACGAGCAGTACTTC
CATSPGRLYEQYF
>12|NA|few|TRBJ1-5|TRBV12-3/TRBV12-4
TGTGCCAGCAGTTTCGAGGGTCAGCCCCAGCATTTT
CASSFEGQPQHF
>15|NA|few|TRBJ1-5|TRBV7-2
TGTGCCAGCAGCCTAGATGGGGTCGGCAATCAGCCCCAGCATTTT
CASSLDGVGNQPQHF
>15|TRBD1|few|TRBJ2-7|TRBV7-2
TGTGCCAGCAGCTTGTCCGGGACAGGGATGAGGGAGCAGTACTTC
CASSLSGTGMREQYF
>12|NA|NA|TRBJ2-5|TRBV18
TGTGCCAGCTCACCATCAATGGAGACCCAGTACTTC
CASSPSMETQYF
>16|NA|NA|TRBJ1-1|TRBV29-1
TGCAGCGCGTTGCGGTTGGCCTACTTCATGAACACTGAAGCTTTCTTT
CSALRLAYFMNTEAFF